This is a list of T cell receptor beta chains from one sample in a study of cytomegalovirus exposure and HLA in healthy donors. The table came from immunoSEQ multiplex PCR; TCRdb's copy has only in-frame clones and leaves some out. The data hold over 150,000 clones, with around 75% observed a single time. Input material: PBMCs. The receptors come from a man aged 18 to 35 in good health and CMV-seronegative. Both conserved end residues are part of each CDR3. The D gene is left open where the match is weak. Some rows mark clone size as missing; the rest say once, few, many or name a class of expanded clone.

v_call	j_call	d_call	clone_size	cdr3_aa	cdr3_nt
TRBV28	TRBJ2-1	-	-	CASTRGSYNEQFF	TGTGCCAGCACCAGGGGCTCCTACAATGAGCAGTTCTTC
TRBV18	TRBJ2-6	-	-	CASSARSSGANVLTF	TGTGCCAGCTCGGCGAGGTCCTCTGGGGCCAACGTCCTGACTTTC
TRBV27	TRBJ1-5	TRBD1	-	CASSTGTGGPTQHF	TGTGCCAGCAGTACCGGGACAGGGGGCCCGACCCAGCATTTT
TRBV19	TRBJ2-5	-	-	CASTLGGGETQYF	TGTGCCAGTACCTTGGGAGGGGGAGAGACCCAGTACTTC
TRBV6-4	TRBJ2-3	TRBD2	-	CASSISGGSTDTQYF	TGTGCCAGCAGTATTAGCGGGGGGAGCACAGATACGCAGTATTTT
TRBV27	TRBJ1-2	TRBD1	-	CASSPLGQGDGYTF	TGTGCCAGCAGTCCCCTCGGACAGGGTGATGGCTACACCTTC
TRBV6-5	TRBJ2-7	TRBD1	-	CASSYGTGPDYEQYF	TGTGCCAGCAGTTACGGGACAGGGCCGGATTACGAGCAGTACTTC
TRBV19	TRBJ2-3	-	-	CASSGRGQTSTQYF	TGTGCCAGTAGCGGGCGGGGACAGACCTCTACGCAGTATTTT
TRBV7-2	TRBJ2-5	-	-	CASSPKETQYF	TGTGCCAGCAGCCCCAAAGAGACCCAGTACTTC
TRBV19	TRBJ1-5	-	-	CASSITAQPQHF	TGTGCCAGTAGTATAACAGCTCAGCCCCAGCATTTT
TRBV5-1	TRBJ1-1	TRBD1	once	CASSSEGQGATEAFF	TGCGCCAGCAGCTCGGAAGGACAGGGTGCCACTGAAGCTTTCTTT
TRBV5-4	TRBJ2-1	-	once	CASTLRRLSGEEQFF	TGTGCCAGCACTCTGCGGCGGTTATCCGGGGAGGAGCAGTTCTTC
TRBV13	TRBJ2-3	TRBD2	-	CASSLESPWASGNEDTQYF	TGTGCCAGCAGCTTAGAGTCCCCCTGGGCTAGCGGGAATGAGGATACGCAGTATTTT
TRBV14	TRBJ2-7	TRBD1	-	CASSQPPGQGTYEQYF	TGTGCCAGCAGCCAACCCCCGGGACAGGGGACCTACGAGCAGTACTTC
TRBV6-5	TRBJ1-5	TRBD1	-	CASRTGDQPQHF	TGTGCCAGCAGGACAGGGGATCAGCCCCAGCATTTT
TRBV7-6	TRBJ2-1	TRBD2	-	CASSLGVRVTGGPGHEQFF	TGTGCCAGCAGCTTGGGGGTGCGGGTTACGGGAGGGCCCGGCCATGAGCAGTTCTTC
TRBV28	TRBJ2-7	TRBD2	-	CASTAWGRAQF	TGTGCCAGCACCGCCTGGGGGAGGGCCCAATTC
TRBV6-4	TRBJ2-3	TRBD2	-	CASSGTSGGTDTQYF	TGTGCCAGCAGCGGCACTAGCGGGGGCACAGATACGCAGTATTTT
TRBV5-1	TRBJ2-1	-	-	CASSLADRKGGLYNEQFF	TGCGCCAGCAGCTTGGCCGACAGGAAAGGGGGATTATACAATGAGCAGTTCTTC
TRBV27	TRBJ1-1	-	few	CASSLKRDTLRAFF	TGTGCCAGCAGTTTAAAACGGGACACGTTACGGGCTTTCTTT
TRBV2	TRBJ2-7	-	-	CASSDQGSSYEQYF	TGTGCCAGCAGTGACCAGGGAAGCTCCTACGAGCAGTACTTC
TRBV19	TRBJ1-6	TRBD1	few	CASSLLSLTGTVNSPLHF	TGTGCCAGTAGTCTACTCTCTTTGACCGGGACAGTAAATTCACCCCTCCACTTT
TRBV7-2	TRBJ2-7	-	few	CASSPRQVRGEQYF	TGTGCCAGCAGCCCCAGACAGGTCAGAGGCGAGCAGTACTTC
TRBV20-1	TRBJ2-5	-	-	CSALGPVPQYF	TGCAGTGCCCTGGGCCCCGTTCCCCAGTACTTC
TRBV4-3	TRBJ2-7	TRBD1	-	CASSQVRGPPSYEQYF	TGCGCCAGCAGCCAAGTCAGGGGGCCGCCCTCCTACGAGCAGTACTTC
TRBV5-4	TRBJ1-1	-	-	CASSLTGPGHAEAFF	TGTGCCAGCAGCTTGACCGGCCCCGGACACGCTGAAGCTTTCTTT
TRBV19	TRBJ1-5	-	-	CASSMDGQYQPQHF	TGTGCCAGTAGTATGGACGGACAGTATCAGCCCCAGCATTTT
TRBV7-2	TRBJ1-2	-	few	CASSLDLYGYTF	TGTGCCAGCAGCTTAGACCTATATGGCTACACCTTC
TRBV30	TRBJ2-5	-	once	CAWNGLGEQETQYF	TGTGCCTGGAACGGTCTAGGCGAGCAAGAGACCCAGTACTTC
TRBV10-3	TRBJ2-7	-	-	CAISDGNYEQYF	TGTGCCATCAGTGACGGGAACTACGAGCAGTACTTC
TRBV7-9	TRBJ1-4	-	-	CASSPRGEVVNEKLFF	TGTGCCAGCAGCCCCCGGGGGGAGGTGGTTAATGAAAAACTGTTTTTT
TRBV4-1	TRBJ2-1	TRBD1	-	CASRDRGYNEQFF	TGCGCCAGCAGGGACAGGGGTTACAATGAGCAGTTCTTC
TRBV19	TRBJ2-3	-	-	CASSIRASALTDTQYF	TGTGCCAGTAGTATAAGGGCTAGCGCCCTCACAGATACGCAGTATTTT
TRBV7-2	TRBJ1-1	-	-	CASSLKPGGPNTEAFF	TGTGCCAGCAGCTTAAAACCTGGCGGCCCGAACACTGAAGCTTTCTTT
TRBV7-9	TRBJ1-3	-	-	CASSPLGGSGNTIYF	TGTGCCAGCAGCCCTCTAGGCGGCAGCGGAAACACCATATATTTT
TRBV2	TRBJ2-3	-	-	CASNQGEGTQYF	TGTGCCAGCAATCAGGGCGAAGGTACGCAGTATTTT
TRBV6-5	TRBJ2-5	TRBD2	once	CASGEGIQETQYF	TGTGCCAGCGGGGAGGGAATCCAAGAGACCCAGTACTTC
TRBV5-4	TRBJ2-2	TRBD2	-	CASSLAGRRGELFF	TGTGCCAGCAGCTTGGCCGGGAGGCGGGGGGAGCTGTTTTTT
TRBV7-2	TRBJ2-3	TRBD1	-	CASKKDRSTDTQYF	TGTGCCAGCAAGAAGGACAGGAGCACAGATACGCAGTATTTT
TRBV7-2	TRBJ1-1	-	few	CASSLMSAGNTEAFF	TGTGCCAGCAGCTTAATGTCTGCGGGGAACACTGAAGCTTTCTTT
TRBV29-1	TRBJ2-1	-	-	CSVERASYNEQFF	TGCAGCGTCGAGCGGGCTTCCTACAATGAGCAGTTCTTC
TRBV4-1	TRBJ1-3	TRBD1	few	CASSQDPGQGNTIYF	TGCGCCAGCAGCCAAGATCCGGGACAGGGGAACACCATATATTTT
TRBV4-1	TRBJ2-7	TRBD2	-	CASSQDTASGSYEQYF	TGCGCCAGCAGCCAAGATACGGCTAGCGGCTCCTACGAGCAGTACTTC